This T cell receptor (beta chain) is from a study of shared clonotypes between healthy human individuals (TCRdb year 2020). Study-level background: Three men and a couple of women, aged 18 to 49 years, made up the cohort. The study deeply sequenced blood TCR repertoires of five healthy adults to estimate repertoire size and the extent of clonotype sharing between individuals. For each donor, three plates each were used for CD4 naive and CD4 memory, two plates were used for CD8 naive, and one plate was used for CD8 memory. Between about 0.9 and 8.9 billion PBMCs per donor were obtained by leukapheresis. Different laboratories and diverse techniques were used to prepare libraries and sequence TCR repertoires, to increase sequencing depth and limit assay-specific biases. Overall study results and their limits: Even with the large sequencing depth, rarefaction of the sorted-subset datasets indicated that sequencing was incomplete. Because the study included a small number of donors, the genetic and exposure-history diversity represented was limited. Naive subsets generally had larger estimated clonotype richness than memory subsets. Pairwise subsampling led to the expectation that sequencing depth would affect the degree of clonotype sharing among donors. Clonotypes shared by all four sorted-subset donors showed higher generation probabilities than non-shared clonotypes. Sharing across several donors was observed for roughly 5% of naive CD4, 3% to 3.5% of naive CD8, over 2% of memory CD4, and around 0.4% of memory CD8 clonotypes. Sampling was restricted to blood, and TCR repertoires in tissues likely differ from the TCR repertoires found in blood.

On this clone itself: The target of this receptor is not known. The record has no base qualities; no much larger clone is one base away.

Using the deep immunoSEQ assay, multiplex PCR amplified TCR CDR3 regions from genomic DNA. Extracted genomic DNA from each cell subset was distributed evenly across all wells of several immunoSEQ 96-well plates, and each plate was treated as a replicate. For sorted subsets, each replicate PCR was loaded with 200 ng genomic DNA, equivalent to approximately 33,000 T cell genomes. The purified libraries were quantified using a Qubit 3.0 fluorometer, sized with a Bioanalyzer 2100, and then quantified again using the KAPA Library Quantification kit. Every immunoSEQ 96-well plate was sequenced on a dedicated single-read 150-cycle Illumina NextSeq 550 flow cell. For the original study's pipeline: Because the immunoSEQ output included only junctional sequences and no quality scores, the filtering could not be the same as the filtering used for full-length reads. Sequences were annotated with PyIR, a Python wrapper for IgBLAST v1.9, using IMGT germline references to assign V/J genes and CDR3. Reads were removed for weak V/J assignments (E-value above 1e-6), missing CDR3, stop codons, out-of-frame junctions, or ambiguous translated residues. A V3J clonotype was defined by an identical inferred V gene, J gene, and CDR3 amino acid sequence. To compute the percentage overlap between repertoires, the number of shared unique clonotypes was divided by the size of the smaller repertoire. Repertoire richness was assessed with RTK rarefaction, the Chao1 estimator, and Recon v2.1 estimates of unobserved clonotypes. For all TCRbeta clonotypes obtained by the gDNA method from four donors, generation probabilities were computed with OLGA. The table was pulled from immuneACCESS by TCRdb, which kept in-frame rearrangements only. Such tables lose some clones; where checked, under half of the loss comes from unresolved V genes, and the rest has no known cause. The V and J calls and the clone size are those of that table, but D and trimming were determined from the DNA. This sample holds about 1.5 million clones; nearly 99% were observed only once. About 0.45% of the sample lies in the top ten.

The donors were healthy, HIV-negative adults who had no recently reported acute infections or vaccinations. Only Caucasian adults living in Nashville, Tennessee, USA were represented among the donors. Magnetic negative selection was used to enrich CD4+ T cells, after which naive cells were positively selected on CD45RA and the negative fraction became the memory subset. Blood was obtained by leukapheresis, after which PBMCs were separated by Ficoll-Histopaque density gradient centrifugation and cryopreserved in liquid nitrogen vapor phase. Purity and quantity of every magnetically sorted T cell population were checked by analytical flow cytometry. From each sorted fraction, genomic DNA was isolated and quantified by UV absorbance on a Nanodrop 2000c. CDR1 and CDR2, per the germline V gene, are MNHNS and SASEGT. The CDR3 goes from the cysteine to the phenylalanine over 15 residues. CDR3 DNA only is kept here, 45 bases in frame from base 1. Trimming removed 10 bases from V and 0 bases from J, leaving 15 bases between the germline ends.

The rearrangement combines TRBV6-1 with TRBJ1-4, with the identity of the D gene unclear. The sequence derives from a young man in good health. The sequenced material came from naive CD4+ T cells sorted from blood. The cell subset or site label, as the study defines it: CD45RA+ positively selected. The encoded CDR3 is CATSRNFATNEKLFF. At the DNA level, the sequence is TGTGCCACCTCGAGAAATTTTGCAACTAATGAAAAACTGTTTTTT.